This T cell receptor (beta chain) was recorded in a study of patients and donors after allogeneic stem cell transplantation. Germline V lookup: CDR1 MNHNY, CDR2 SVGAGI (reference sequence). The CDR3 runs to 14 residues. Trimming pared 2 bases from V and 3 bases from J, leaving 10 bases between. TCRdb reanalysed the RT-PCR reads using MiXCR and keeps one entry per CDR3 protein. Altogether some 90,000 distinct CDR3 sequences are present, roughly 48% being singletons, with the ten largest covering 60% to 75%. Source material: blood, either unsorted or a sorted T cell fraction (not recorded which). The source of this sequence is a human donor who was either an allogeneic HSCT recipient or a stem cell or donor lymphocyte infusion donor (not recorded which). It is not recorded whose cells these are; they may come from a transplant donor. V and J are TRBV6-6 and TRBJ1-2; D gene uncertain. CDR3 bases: TGTGCCAGCAGTTACCAAAAAAGGGACTATGGCTACACCTTC. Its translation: CASSYQKRDYGYTF.